This T cell receptor beta chain appears in the sequencing data of a study of cytomegalovirus exposure and HLA in healthy donors. Study-level findings and limits: Sequences of the TCR beta chain were said to predict the HLA-A and HLA-B alleles of most subjects accurately. Among TCR beta chains, those listed as cytomegalovirus-associated numbered under 200. Several top significant clusters appeared, in a later analysis, to be linked to common viral pathogens.

Amplification used 60 Vbeta primers and 13 Jbeta primers. Here immunoSEQ multiplex PCR was the method, and the copy in TCRdb shows in-frame clones only, minus some. The sample records roughly 180,000 clones, approximately 83% being singletons. A remark on this clone: As yet, its antigen is unknown.

The sequencing sample was made of PBMCs. This receptor was obtained from a man younger than 35 in good health and CMV-seropositive.

The CDR3, as DNA: TGTGCCAGCAGACCTGGGGACAGGCCAAACACTGAAGCTTTCTTT. Translated, it gives CASRPGDRPNTEAFF. The chain recombines TRBV6-1 with TRBJ1-1, with TRBD1 matching 8 bases. The CDR3 has 15 residues. Unmatched junction bases numbered 8, after V lost 6 bases and J lost 2 bases. In germline, CDR1 is MNHNS, CDR2 SASEGT.